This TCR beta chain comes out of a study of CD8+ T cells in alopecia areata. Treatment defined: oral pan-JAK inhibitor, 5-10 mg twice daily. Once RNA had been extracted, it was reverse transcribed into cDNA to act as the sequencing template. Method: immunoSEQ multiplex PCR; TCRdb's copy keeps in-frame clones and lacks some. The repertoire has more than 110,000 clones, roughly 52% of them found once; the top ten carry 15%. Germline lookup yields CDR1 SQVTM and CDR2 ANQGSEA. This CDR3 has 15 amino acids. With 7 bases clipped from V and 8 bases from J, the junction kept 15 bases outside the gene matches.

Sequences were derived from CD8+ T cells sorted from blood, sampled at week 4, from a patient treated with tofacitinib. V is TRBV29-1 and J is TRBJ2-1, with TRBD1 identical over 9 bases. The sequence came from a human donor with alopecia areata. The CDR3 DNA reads TGCAGCGCCCAGGGGGCGGACAGGGGTTCGGATGAGCAGTTCTTC. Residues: CSAQGADRGSDEQFF.